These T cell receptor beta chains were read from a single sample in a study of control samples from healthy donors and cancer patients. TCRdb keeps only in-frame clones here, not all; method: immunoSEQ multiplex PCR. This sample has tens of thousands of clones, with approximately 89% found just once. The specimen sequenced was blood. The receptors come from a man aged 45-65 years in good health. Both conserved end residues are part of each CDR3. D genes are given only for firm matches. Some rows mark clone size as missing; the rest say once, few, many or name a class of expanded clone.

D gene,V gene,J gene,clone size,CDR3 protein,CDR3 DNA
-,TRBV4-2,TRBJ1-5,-,CASSQESGNQPQHF,TGTGCCAGCAGCCAAGAATCGGGCAATCAGCCCCAGCATTTT
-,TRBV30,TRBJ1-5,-,CAWSVLLDQPQHF,TGTGCCTGGAGTGTACTCCTGGATCAGCCCCAGCATTTT
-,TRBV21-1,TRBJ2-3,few,CASSNNPSGAGTDTQYF,TGTGCCAGCAGCAATAACCCCTCCGGGGCGGGGACTGATACGCAGTATTTT
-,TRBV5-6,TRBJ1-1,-,CASSYQTGYGTEAFF,TGTGCCAGCAGCTATCAAACAGGGTATGGCACTGAAGCTTTCTTT
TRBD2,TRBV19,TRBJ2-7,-,CASTSGGHSEQYF,TGTGCCAGTACTAGCGGGGGGCATAGCGAGCAGTACTTC
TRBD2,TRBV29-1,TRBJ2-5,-,CSGSMSGGYQETQYF,TGCAGCGGGAGCATGAGCGGGGGATACCAAGAGACCCAGTACTTC
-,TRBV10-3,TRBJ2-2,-,CATRDGQNTGELFF,TGTGCCACCCGGGACGGCCAGAACACCGGGGAGCTGTTTTTT
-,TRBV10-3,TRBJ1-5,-,CAISEGLGQPQHF,TGTGCCATCAGTGAGGGTCTGGGTCAGCCCCAGCATTTT
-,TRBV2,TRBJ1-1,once,CASSEGTRGAAFF,TGTGCCAGCAGTGAAGGTACGCGAGGAGCAGCTTTCTTT
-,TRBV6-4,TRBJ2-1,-,CASSVQGVRSYNEQFF,TGTGCCAGCAGCGTTCAGGGAGTTCGGTCCTACAATGAGCAGTTCTTC
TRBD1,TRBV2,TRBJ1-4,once,CASSDSAGGDEKLFF,TGTGCCAGCAGTGATTCTGCAGGGGGTGATGAAAAACTGTTTTTT
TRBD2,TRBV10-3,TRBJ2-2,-,CAISLGLAGSNGELFF,TGTGCCATCAGCCTAGGACTAGCGGGGAGCAACGGGGAGCTGTTTTTT
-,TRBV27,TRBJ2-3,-,CASQSYLTDTQYF,TGTGCCAGCCAGAGTTATCTCACAGATACGCAGTATTTT
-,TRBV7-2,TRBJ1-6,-,CASSLMPGNNSPLHF,TGTGCCAGCAGCTTAATGCCGGGAAACAATTCACCCCTCCACTTT
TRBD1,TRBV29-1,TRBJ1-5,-,CSVADRENQPQHF,TGCAGCGTAGCGGACAGGGAGAATCAGCCCCAGCATTTT
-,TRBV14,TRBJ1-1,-,CASSQDRVEAFF,TGTGCCAGCAGCCAAGACAGGGTTGAAGCTTTCTTT
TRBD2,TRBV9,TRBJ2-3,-,CASSVSGGSTDTQYF,TGTGCCAGCAGCGTAAGCGGGGGGAGCACAGATACGCAGTATTTT
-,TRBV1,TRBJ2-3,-,CTSSPRSGTNTDTQYF,TGCACCAGCAGCCCCCGCTCCGGGACTAACACAGATACGCAGTATTTT
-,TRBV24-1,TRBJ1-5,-,CATSDRRAGNQPQHF,TGTGCCACCAGTGACCGACGGGCGGGCAATCAGCCCCAGCATTTT
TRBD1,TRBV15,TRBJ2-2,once,CATSLGQGDTGELFF,TGTGCCACCAGCCTCGGACAGGGAGACACCGGGGAGCTGTTTTTT
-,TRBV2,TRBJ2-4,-,CASSRGPATGNIQYF,TGTGCCAGCAGCAGGGGACCGGCGACAGGTAACATTCAGTACTTC
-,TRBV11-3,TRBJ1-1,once,CASSTIALEGGEAFF,TGTGCCAGCAGCACCATCGCCCTTGAGGGGGGGGAGGCTTTCTTT
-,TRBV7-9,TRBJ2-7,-,CASSLATRGEQYF,TGTGCCAGCAGCTTAGCGACCCGTGGCGAGCAGTACTTC
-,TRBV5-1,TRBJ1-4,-,CASSLSGEKLFF,TGCGCCAGCAGCTTGTCGGGCGAAAAACTGTTTTTT
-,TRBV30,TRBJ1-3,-,CAWSHGNTIYF,TGTGCCTGGAGTCATGGAAACACCATATATTTT
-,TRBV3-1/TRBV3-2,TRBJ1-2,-,CASKEGPSYGYTF,TGTGCCAGCAAGGAGGGACCGAGTTATGGCTACACCTTC
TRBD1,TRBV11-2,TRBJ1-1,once,CASSFYRGNTEAFF,TGTGCCAGCAGCTTCTACAGGGGGAACACTGAAGCTTTCTTT
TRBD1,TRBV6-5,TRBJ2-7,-,CASSYGGQSYEQYF,TGTGCCAGCAGTTACGGGGGACAGTCCTACGAGCAGTACTTC
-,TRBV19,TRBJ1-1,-,CASKKQGNTEAFF,TGTGCCAGTAAGAAACAGGGAAACACTGAAGCTTTCTTT
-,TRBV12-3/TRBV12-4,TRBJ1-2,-,CASSLAGYGYTF,TGTGCCAGCAGTTTAGCAGGGTACGGCTACACCTTC
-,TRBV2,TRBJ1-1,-,CASKTPWDTEAFF,TGTGCCAGCAAGACACCGTGGGACACTGAAGCTTTCTTT
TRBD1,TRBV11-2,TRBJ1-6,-,CASSPGTANNSPLHF,TGTGCCAGCAGCCCGGGGACAGCCAACAACTCACCCCTCCACTTT
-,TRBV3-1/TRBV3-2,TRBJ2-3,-,CASSQAGSTDTQYF,TGTGCCAGCAGCCAAGCCGGCAGCACAGATACGCAGTATTTT
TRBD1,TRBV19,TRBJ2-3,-,CASSISPLSTGFRDTQYF,TGTGCCAGTAGTATTTCCCCTCTATCGACAGGGTTTAGGGATACGCAGTATTTT
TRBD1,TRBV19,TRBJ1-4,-,CASSQDRADEGTNEKLFF,TGTGCCAGTAGTCAAGACAGGGCCGATGAGGGAACTAATGAAAAACTGTTTTTT
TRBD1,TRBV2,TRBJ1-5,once,CASRLTGDIKPQHF,TGTGCCAGCAGATTAACAGGGGACATCAAGCCCCAGCATTTT
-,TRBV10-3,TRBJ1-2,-,CAISEGQVSLHGYTF,TGTGCCATCAGTGAGGGTCAGGTTTCTCTTCACGGCTACACCTTC
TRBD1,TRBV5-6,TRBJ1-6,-,CASSLGTGTNSPLHF,TGTGCCAGCAGCTTGGGGACAGGGACAAATTCACCCCTCCACTTT
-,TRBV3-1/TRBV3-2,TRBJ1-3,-,CASSQVPGNTIYF,TGTGCCAGCAGCCAGGTTCCCGGAAACACCATATATTTT
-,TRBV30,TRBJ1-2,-,CAWSGRRLSGPYGYTF,TGTGCCTGGAGTGGACGAAGGTTGAGCGGCCCTTATGGCTACACCTTC
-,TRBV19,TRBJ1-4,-,CASQPGRSNEKLFF,TGTGCCAGTCAACCGGGACGGAGTAATGAAAAACTGTTTTTT
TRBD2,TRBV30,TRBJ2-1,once,CAWSALGLADEQFF,TGTGCCTGGAGTGCCCTGGGACTAGCAGACGAGCAGTTCTTC
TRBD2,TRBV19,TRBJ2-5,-,CASSGTSGGAVETQYF,TGTGCCAGTAGTGGGACTAGCGGGGGGGCGGTGGAGACCCAGTACTTC
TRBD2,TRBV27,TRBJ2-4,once,CASSLELGGGNIQYF,TGTGCCAGCAGTTTAGAGCTTGGGGGAGGGAACATTCAGTACTTC
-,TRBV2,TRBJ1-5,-,CASSLDTSNQPQHF,TGTGCCAGCAGTTTGGACACGAGCAATCAGCCCCAGCATTTT
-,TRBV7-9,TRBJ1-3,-,CASSLALGRAISSGNTIYF,TGTGCCAGCAGCTTAGCGCTTGGCAGGGCAATCTCCTCTGGAAACACCATATATTTT
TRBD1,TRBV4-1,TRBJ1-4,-,CASSQGDSNEKLFF,TGCGCCAGCAGCCAAGGGGACAGTAATGAAAAACTGTTTTTT
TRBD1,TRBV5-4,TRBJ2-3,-,CASSFGSGGPDTQYF,TGTGCCAGCAGCTTTGGTTCAGGGGGCCCAGATACGCAGTATTTT
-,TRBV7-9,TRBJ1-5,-,CASSPGFLGGLSNQPQHF,TGTGCCAGCAGCCCCGGATTCCTAGGAGGTCTTAGCAATCAGCCCCAGCATTTT
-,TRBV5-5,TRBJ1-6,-,CASSLRGSPLHF,TGTGCCAGCAGCTTGAGGGGTTCACCCCTCCACTTT
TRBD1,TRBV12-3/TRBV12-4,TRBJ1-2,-,CASSLRGRRGYTF,TGTGCCAGCAGTTTAAGGGGGCGGCGTGGCTACACCTTC
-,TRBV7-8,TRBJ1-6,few,CASSFPGRDSPLHF,TGTGCCAGCAGCTTTCCGGGGCGCGATTCACCCCTCCACTTT
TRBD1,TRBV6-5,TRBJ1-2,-,CASSRDRTNYGYTF,TGTGCCAGCAGCCGGGACAGAACTAACTATGGCTACACCTTC
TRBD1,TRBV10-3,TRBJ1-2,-,CAISGQGEVYGYTF,TGTGCCATCAGTGGACAGGGTGAGGTCTATGGCTACACCTTC
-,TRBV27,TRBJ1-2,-,CASSLSLTAANYGYTF,TGTGCCAGCAGTTTATCTCTGACAGCGGCTAACTATGGCTACACCTTC
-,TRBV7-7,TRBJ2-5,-,CASRATAGETQYF,TGTGCCAGCAGGGCGACGGCAGGGGAGACCCAGTACTTC
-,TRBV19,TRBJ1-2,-,CASSERTVYGYTF,TGTGCCAGTAGCGAGAGGACAGTCTATGGCTACACCTTC
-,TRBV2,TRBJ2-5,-,CASNDRTGQETQYF,TGTGCCAGCAACGACAGGACGGGCCAAGAGACCCAGTACTTC
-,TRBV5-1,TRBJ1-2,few,CASSPGETNYGYTF,TGCGCCAGCAGCCCCGGGGAGACTAACTATGGCTACACCTTC